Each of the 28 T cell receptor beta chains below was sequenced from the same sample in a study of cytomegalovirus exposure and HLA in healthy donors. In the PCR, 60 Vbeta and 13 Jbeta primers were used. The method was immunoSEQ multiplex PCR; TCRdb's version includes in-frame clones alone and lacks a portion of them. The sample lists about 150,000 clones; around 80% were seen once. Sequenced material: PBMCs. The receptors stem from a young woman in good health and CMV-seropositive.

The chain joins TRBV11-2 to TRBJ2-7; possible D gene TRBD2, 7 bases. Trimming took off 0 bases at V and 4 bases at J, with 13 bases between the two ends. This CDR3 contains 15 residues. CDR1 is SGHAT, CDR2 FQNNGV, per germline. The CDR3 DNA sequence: TGTGCCAGCAGCTTAGAGTACAGGGAGGGATACGAGCAGTACTTC. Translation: CASSLEYREGYEQYF.

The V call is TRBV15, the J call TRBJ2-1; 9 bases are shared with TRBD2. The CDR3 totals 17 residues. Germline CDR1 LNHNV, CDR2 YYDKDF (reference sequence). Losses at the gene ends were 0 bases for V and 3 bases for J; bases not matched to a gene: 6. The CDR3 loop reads CATSRDVAGDRYNEQFF. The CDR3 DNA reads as TGTGCCACCAGCAGAGATGTAGCGGGAGATCGCTACAATGAGCAGTTCTTC. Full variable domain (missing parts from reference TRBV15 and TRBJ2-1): DAMVIQNPRYQVTQFGKPVTLSCSQTLNHNVMYWYQQKSSQAPKLLFHYYDKDFNNEADTPDNFQSRRPNTSFCFLDIRSPGLGDTAMYLCATSRDVAGDRYNEQFFGPGTRLTVL.

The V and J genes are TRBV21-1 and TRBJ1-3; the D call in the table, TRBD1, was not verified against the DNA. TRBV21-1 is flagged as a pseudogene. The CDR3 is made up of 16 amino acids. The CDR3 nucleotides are TGTGCCAGCAGCAAAGGCGGACAGGGCTCTGGAAACACCATATATTTT. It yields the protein CASSKGGQGSGNTIYF.

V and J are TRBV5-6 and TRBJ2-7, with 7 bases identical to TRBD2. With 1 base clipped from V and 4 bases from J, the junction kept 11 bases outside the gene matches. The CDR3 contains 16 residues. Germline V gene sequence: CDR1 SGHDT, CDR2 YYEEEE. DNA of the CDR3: TGTGCCAGCAGCTTGTCAAGGAGCGGGGCTGGGTACGAGCAGTACTTC. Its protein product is CASSLSRSGAGYEQYF.

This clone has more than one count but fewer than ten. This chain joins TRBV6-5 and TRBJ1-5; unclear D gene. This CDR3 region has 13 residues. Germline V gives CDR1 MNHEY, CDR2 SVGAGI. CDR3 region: CAASRGSNQPQHF. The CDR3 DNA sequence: TGTGCAGCCAGCCGGGGAAGCAATCAGCCCCAGCATTTT.

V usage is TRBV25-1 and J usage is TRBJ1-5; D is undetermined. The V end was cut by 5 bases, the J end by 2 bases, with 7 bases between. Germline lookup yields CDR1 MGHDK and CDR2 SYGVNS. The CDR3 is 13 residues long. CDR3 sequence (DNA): TGTGCCAGCAGTACAACAGGCAATCAGCCCCAGCATTTT. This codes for CASSTTGNQPQHF.

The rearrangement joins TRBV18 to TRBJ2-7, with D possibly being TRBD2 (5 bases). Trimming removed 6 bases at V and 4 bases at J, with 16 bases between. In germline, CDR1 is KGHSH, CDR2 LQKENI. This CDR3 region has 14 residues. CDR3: CASSPGSPLYEQYF. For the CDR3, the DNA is TGTGCCAGCTCCCCGGGGTCTCCCCTATACGAGCAGTACTTC.

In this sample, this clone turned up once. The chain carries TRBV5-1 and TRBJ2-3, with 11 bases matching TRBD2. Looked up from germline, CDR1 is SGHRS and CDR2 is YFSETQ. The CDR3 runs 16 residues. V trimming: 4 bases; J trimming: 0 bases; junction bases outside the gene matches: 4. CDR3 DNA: TGCGCCAGCAGCACCGGGACTAGCGGCAGCACAGATACGCAGTATTTT. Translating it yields CASSTGTSGSTDTQYF.

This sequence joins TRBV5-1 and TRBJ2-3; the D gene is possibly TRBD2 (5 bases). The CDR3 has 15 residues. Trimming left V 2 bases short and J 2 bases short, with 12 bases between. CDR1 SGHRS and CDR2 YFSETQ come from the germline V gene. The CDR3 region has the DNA TGCGCCAGCAGCTTACAAGGAGCGGACACAGATACGCAGTATTTT. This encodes CASSLQGADTDTQYF.

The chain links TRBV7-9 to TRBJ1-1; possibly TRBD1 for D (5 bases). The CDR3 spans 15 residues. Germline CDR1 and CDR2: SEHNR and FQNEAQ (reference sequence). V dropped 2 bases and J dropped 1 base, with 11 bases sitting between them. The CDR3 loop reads CASSLPGLTNTEAFF. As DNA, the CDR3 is TGTGCCAGCAGCTTACCGGGACTTACGAACACTGAAGCTTTCTTT.

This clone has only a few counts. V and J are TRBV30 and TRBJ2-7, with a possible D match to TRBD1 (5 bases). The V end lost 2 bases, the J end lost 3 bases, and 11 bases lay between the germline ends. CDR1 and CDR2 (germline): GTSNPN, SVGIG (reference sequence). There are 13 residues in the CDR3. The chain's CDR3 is CAWSLGDLYEQYF. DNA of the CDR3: TGTGCCTGGAGTTTAGGGGATCTCTACGAGCAGTACTTC.

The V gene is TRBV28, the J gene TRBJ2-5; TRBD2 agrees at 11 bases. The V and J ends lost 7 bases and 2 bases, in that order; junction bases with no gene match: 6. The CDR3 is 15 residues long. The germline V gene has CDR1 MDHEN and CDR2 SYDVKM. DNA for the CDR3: TGTGCCAGCACCCCGGGACTAGCGGATCAAGAGACCCAGTACTTC. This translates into CASTPGLADQETQYF.

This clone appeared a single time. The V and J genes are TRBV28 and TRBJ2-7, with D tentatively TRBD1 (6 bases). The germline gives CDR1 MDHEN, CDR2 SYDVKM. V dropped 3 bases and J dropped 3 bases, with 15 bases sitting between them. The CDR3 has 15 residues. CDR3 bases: TGTGCCAGCAGTTTCGGCCAGGGGTTCATCTACGAGCAGTACTTC. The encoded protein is CASSFGQGFIYEQYF.

Written as DNA, the CDR3 is TGTGCCAGCAGCCCACGATCCGGGACAGCTTTCGACGAGCAGTACTTC. This encodes CASSPRSGTAFDEQYF. The J gene is TRBJ2-7, the V gene TRBV28, with 7 bases that match TRBD1. The germline V gene encodes CDR1 MDHEN and CDR2 SYDVKM. The CDR3 covers 16 residues. The junction had 16 bases not matched to a gene; V was cut back by 6 bases and J by 5 bases.

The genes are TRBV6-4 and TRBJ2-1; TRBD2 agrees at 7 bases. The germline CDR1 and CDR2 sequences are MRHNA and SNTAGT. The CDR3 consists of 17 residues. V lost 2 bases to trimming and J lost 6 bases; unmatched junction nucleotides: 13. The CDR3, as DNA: TGTGCCAGCAGTGACCTACCGACTAGCATCTTAGGCAATGAGCAGTTCTTC. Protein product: CASSDLPTSILGNEQFF.

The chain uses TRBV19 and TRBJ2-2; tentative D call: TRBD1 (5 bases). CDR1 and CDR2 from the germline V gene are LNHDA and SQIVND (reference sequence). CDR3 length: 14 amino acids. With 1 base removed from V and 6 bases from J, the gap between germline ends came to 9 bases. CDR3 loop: CASSIGTTPGELFF. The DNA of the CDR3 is TGTGCCAGTAGTATAGGGACAACACCCGGGGAGCTGTTTTTT. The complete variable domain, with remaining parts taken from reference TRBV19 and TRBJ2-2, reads DGGITQSPKYLFRKEGQNVTLSCEQNLNHDAMYWYRQDPGQGLRLIYYSQIVNDFQKGDIAEGYSVSREKKESFPLTVTSAQKNPTAFYLCASSIGTTPGELFFGEGSRLTVL.

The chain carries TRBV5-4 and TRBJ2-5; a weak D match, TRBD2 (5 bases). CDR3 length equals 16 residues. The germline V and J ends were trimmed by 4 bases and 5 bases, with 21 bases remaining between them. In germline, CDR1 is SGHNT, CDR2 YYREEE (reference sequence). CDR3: CASSPVARGPGETQYF. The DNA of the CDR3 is TGTGCCAGCAGCCCGGTAGCGCGTGGGCCGGGGGAGACCCAGTACTTC.

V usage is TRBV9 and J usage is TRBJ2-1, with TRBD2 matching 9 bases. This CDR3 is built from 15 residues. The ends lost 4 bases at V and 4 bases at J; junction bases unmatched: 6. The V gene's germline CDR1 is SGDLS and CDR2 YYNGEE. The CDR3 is CASSNGLAWYNEQFF. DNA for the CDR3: TGTGCCAGCAGCAACGGACTAGCGTGGTACAATGAGCAGTTCTTC. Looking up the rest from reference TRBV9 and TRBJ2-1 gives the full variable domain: DSGVTQTPKHLITATGQRVTLRCSPRSGDLSVYWYQQSLDQGLQFLIQYYNGEERAKGNILERFSAQQFPDLHSELNLSSLELGDSALYFCASSNGLAWYNEQFFGPGTRLTVL.

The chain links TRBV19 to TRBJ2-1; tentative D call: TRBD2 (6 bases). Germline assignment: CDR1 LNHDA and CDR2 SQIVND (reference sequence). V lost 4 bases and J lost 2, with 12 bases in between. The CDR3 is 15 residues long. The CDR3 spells CASSTSSATYNEQFF. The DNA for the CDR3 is TGTGCCAGTAGTACCTCTAGCGCTACCTACAATGAGCAGTTCTTC. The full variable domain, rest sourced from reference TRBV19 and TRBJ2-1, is DGGITQSPKYLFRKEGQNVTLSCEQNLNHDAMYWYRQDPGQGLRLIYYSQIVNDFQKGDIAEGYSVSREKKESFPLTVTSAQKNPTAFYLCASSTSSATYNEQFFGPGTRLTVL.

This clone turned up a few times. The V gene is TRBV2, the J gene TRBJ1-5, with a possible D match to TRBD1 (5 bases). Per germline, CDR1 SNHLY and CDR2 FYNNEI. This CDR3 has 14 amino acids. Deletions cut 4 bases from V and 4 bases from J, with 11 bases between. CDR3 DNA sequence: TGTGCCAGCAGTGTTCAGGGAGGGAATCAGCCCCAGCATTTT. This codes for CASSVQGGNQPQHF. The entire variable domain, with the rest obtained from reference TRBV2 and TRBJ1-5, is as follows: EPEVTQTPSHQVTQMGQEVILRCVPISNHLYFYWYRQILGQKVEFLVSFYNNEISEKSEIFDDQFSVERPDGSNFTLKIRSTKLEDSAMYFCASSVQGGNQPQHFGDGTRLSIL.

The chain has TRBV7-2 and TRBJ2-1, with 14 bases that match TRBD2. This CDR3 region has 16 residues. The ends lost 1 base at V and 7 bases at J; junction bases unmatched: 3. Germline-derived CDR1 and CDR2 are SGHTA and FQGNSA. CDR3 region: CASSLGRLAGGNEQFF. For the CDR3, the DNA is TGTGCCAGCAGCTTAGGGAGACTAGCGGGAGGGAATGAGCAGTTCTTC.

In nucleotides, the CDR3 is TGTGCCAGCAGTGAAGGTGGGGCCAGGGCGTTCTCTGGAAACACCATATATTTT. Translating it yields CASSEGGARAFSGNTIYF. The V call is TRBV25-1, the J call TRBJ1-3; tentatively, D is TRBD1 (5 bases). The CDR3 spans 18 residues. CDR1 is MGHDK, CDR2 SYGVNS, per germline. V lost 2 bases, J lost 0 bases, and 17 bases lay in between.

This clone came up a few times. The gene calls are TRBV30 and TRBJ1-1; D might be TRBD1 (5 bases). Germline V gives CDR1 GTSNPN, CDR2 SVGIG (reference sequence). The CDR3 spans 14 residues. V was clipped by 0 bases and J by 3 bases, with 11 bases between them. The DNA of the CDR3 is TGTGCCTGGAGTGTACGCCCGGGGGACACTGAAGCTTTCTTT. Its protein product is CAWSVRPGDTEAFF.

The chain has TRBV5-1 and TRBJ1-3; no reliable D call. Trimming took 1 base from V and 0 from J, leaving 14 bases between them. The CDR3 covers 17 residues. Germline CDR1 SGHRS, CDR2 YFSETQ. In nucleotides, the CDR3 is TGCGCCAGCAGCTTGTTTAGCATCGACCTCTCTGGAAACACCATATATTTT. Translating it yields CASSLFSIDLSGNTIYF. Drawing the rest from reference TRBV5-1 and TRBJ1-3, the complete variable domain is KAGVTQTPRYLIKTRGQQVTLSCSPISGHRSVSWYQQTPGQGLQFLFEYFSETQRNKGNFPGRFSGRQFSNSRSEMNVSTLELGDSALYLCASSLFSIDLSGNTIYFGEGSWLTVV.

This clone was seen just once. CDR3 protein: CASSEVTGGPEQYF. CDR3 in DNA: TGTGCCAGCAGCGAGGTCACAGGGGGCCCCGAGCAGTACTTC. The chain couples TRBV7-2 to TRBJ2-7, with 9 bases that match TRBD1. This CDR3 is built from 14 residues. CDR1 is SGHTA, CDR2 FQGNSA, per germline. Germline trimming cut 5 bases from V and 6 bases from J; bases unmatched to any gene: 8. Filled out from reference TRBV7-2 and TRBJ2-7, the complete variable domain reads GAGVSQSPSNKVTEKGKDVELRCDPISGHTALYWYRQSLGQGLEFLIYFQGNSAPDKSGLPSDRFSAERTGGSVSTLTIQRTQQEDSAVYLCASSEVTGGPEQYFGPGTRLTVT.

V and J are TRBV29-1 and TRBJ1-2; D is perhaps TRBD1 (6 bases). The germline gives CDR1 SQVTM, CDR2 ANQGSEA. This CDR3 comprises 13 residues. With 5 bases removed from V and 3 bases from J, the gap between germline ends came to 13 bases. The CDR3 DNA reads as TGCAGCGTTCGGGCAGGGGATGACTATGGCTACACCTTC. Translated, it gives CSVRAGDDYGYTF.

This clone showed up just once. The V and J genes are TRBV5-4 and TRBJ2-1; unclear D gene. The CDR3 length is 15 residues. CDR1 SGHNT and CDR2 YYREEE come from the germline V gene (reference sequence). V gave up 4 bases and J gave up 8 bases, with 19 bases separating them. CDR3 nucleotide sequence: TGTGCCAGCAGCCTCGACGGAACCTATGAGGATGAGCAGTTCTTC. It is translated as CASSLDGTYEDEQFF. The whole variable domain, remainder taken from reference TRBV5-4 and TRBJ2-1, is ETGVTQSPTHLIKTRGQQVTLRCSSQSGHNTVSWYQQALGQGPQFIFQYYREEENGRGNFPPRFSGLQFPNYSSELNVNALELDDSALYLCASSLDGTYEDEQFFGPGTRLTVL.

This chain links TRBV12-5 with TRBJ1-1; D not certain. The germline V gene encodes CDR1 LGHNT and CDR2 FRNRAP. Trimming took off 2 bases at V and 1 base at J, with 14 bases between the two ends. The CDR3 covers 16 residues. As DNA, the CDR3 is TGTGCTAGTGGTTTGCCACGAGGGCGGACGAACACTGAAGCTTTCTTT. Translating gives CASGLPRGRTNTEAFF.